These T cell receptor beta chains were read from a single sample in a study of T cell repertoires in cytomegalovirus infection. TCRdb itself ran the reads through MiXCR, one entry per CDR3 protein. This table has around 550,000 distinct CDR3 sequences, more than 25% appearing once. The sample was PBMCs. The receptor set was obtained from a human donor in good health (CMV status not recorded). Some clones in this sample may be carry-over from other donors' samples. CDR3s include the opening cysteine and the closing phenylalanine or tryptophan. The D gene is left open where the match is weak. Rows give clone size only sometimes, using once, few, many, or a class for an expanded clone.

j_call clone_size v_call d_call cdr3_nt cdr3_aa
TRBJ1-4 NA TRBV11-2 NA TGTGCCAGCAGCTCCCATATACTACAGGCAACTAATGAAAAACTGTTTTTT CASSSHILQATNEKLFF
TRBJ2-3 NA TRBV28 TRBD1 TGTGCCAGCGGGCGTACAGGGGCAGATACGCAGTATTTT CASGRTGADTQYF
TRBJ2-7 NA TRBV28 NA TGTGCCAGCAAGGAGGAACGGGAGCCCTACGAGCAGTACTTC CASKEEREPYEQYF
TRBJ1-1 NA TRBV5-1 TRBD1 TGCGCCAGCAGCCACAGGGGGAACACTGAAGCTTTCTTT CASSHRGNTEAFF
TRBJ1-2 NA TRBV10-2 NA TGCGCCAGCAGTGAGTCGCCCCGCTACTATGGCTACACCTTC CASSESPRYYGYTF
TRBJ2-5 NA TRBV7-6 NA TGTGCCAGCAGCTTAGTAACCCCGCCCCAAGAGACCCAGTACTTC CASSLVTPPQETQYF
TRBJ1-5 NA TRBV6-6 NA TGTGCCAGCAGTTACGCCCCAGGACAGTCTAGCAATCAGCCCCAGCATTTT CASSYAPGQSSNQPQHF
TRBJ2-1 NA TRBV6-4 TRBD2 TGTGCCAGCAGTCCCCTCAACTTCCCGGGAGGGAACAATGAGCAGTTCTTC CASSPLNFPGGNNEQFF
TRBJ2-1 NA TRBV5-1 NA TGCGCCAGCAGCTTGGGGTCCGAAAACAATGAGCAGTTCTTC CASSLGSENNEQFF
TRBJ2-3 NA TRBV7-6 TRBD2 TGTGCCAGCAGCCCCCGGCGGACTAGCGGCACAGATACGCAGTATTTT CASSPRRTSGTDTQYF
TRBJ2-6 few TRBV7-3 TRBD1 TGTGCCAGCAGCTTAAAGTTTCAGGGGGCGACTGGGGCCAACGTCCTGACTTTC CASSLKFQGATGANVLTF
TRBJ1-2 many TRBV6-1 NA TGTGCCAGCAGCCCAACCCGAGGGACCTATGGCTACACCTTC CASSPTRGTYGYTF
TRBJ1-2 NA TRBV29-1 NA TGCAGCGTTGAAGTGGTGACAGACTATGGCTACACCTTC CSVEVVTDYGYTF
TRBJ2-1 NA TRBV7-2 TRBD2 TGTGCCAGCAGCTTAGGAGCGGGAGGGGTGAATGAGCAGTTCTTC CASSLGAGGVNEQFF
TRBJ2-5 NA TRBV6-2/TRBV6-3 NA TGTGCCAGCAGTTCACAGTTCTTAGAGACCCAGTACTTC CASSSQFLETQYF
TRBJ2-1 NA TRBV7-2 TRBD1 TGTGCCAGCAGCACCACAGGGGTCCCAATCAATGAGCAGTTCTTC CASSTTGVPINEQFF
TRBJ2-5 few TRBV11-2 TRBD1 TGTGCCAGCAGTTTGAATCAGGGGGCTCTGGAGACCCAGTACTTC CASSLNQGALETQYF
TRBJ2-7 NA TRBV7-2 NA TGTGCCAGCAGCCGAGAGTCCGTTAGCGACGAGCAGTACTTC CASSRESVSDEQYF
TRBJ2-5 few TRBV10-3 TRBD1 TGTGCCATCAGTGAGTCAGGGAACAGGGGAGCGGAGACCCAGTACTTC CAISESGNRGAETQYF
TRBJ2-7 once TRBV28 TRBD2 TGTGCCAGCAGTTCCCCTAGCGGGGGCTCCTACGAGCAGTACTTC CASSSPSGGSYEQYF
TRBJ2-5 NA TRBV6-2/TRBV6-3 TRBD1 TGTGCCAGCAAGGGACAGGGGGCGAGAGAGACCCAGTACTTC CASKGQGARETQYF
TRBJ2-1 many TRBV7-6 TRBD2 TGTGCCAGCAGCCCGACGGTGGGAGGGCCTTATAATGAGCAGTTCTTC CASSPTVGGPYNEQFF
TRBJ1-5 few TRBV6-1 NA TGTGCCACCCGAAAAGGGCACAATCAGCCCCAGCATTTT CATRKGHNQPQHF
TRBJ1-3 NA TRBV4-3 TRBD1 TGCGCCAGCAGCCAATGGTCTCCGGGACAGGGGGCTGGAAACACCATATATTTT CASSQWSPGQGAGNTIYF
TRBJ1-5 NA TRBV20-1 NA TGCAGTGCTGGCCGGGACAATGGCAATCAGCCCCAGCATTTT CSAGRDNGNQPQHF
TRBJ1-5 NA TRBV12-3/TRBV12-4 TRBD1 TGTGCCAGCAGTTTACGGGACAGGGGTGATCAGCCCCAGCATTTT CASSLRDRGDQPQHF
TRBJ2-1 few TRBV11-2 NA TGTGCCAGCAGCTTAGATTACCCCCGGGGGCAGTTCTTC CASSLDYPRGQFF
TRBJ2-3 many TRBV7-2 NA TGTGCCAGCAGCTCCCAGTCAGCCCACGGAGATACGCAGTATTTT CASSSQSAHGDTQYF
TRBJ2-7 NA TRBV12-3/TRBV12-4 NA TGTGCCAGCAGTTTAGGGACGGGGCAGTACTTC CASSLGTGQYF
TRBJ1-6 few TRBV6-8 NA TGTGCCAGCAGTTACGGAGAGAATTCACCCCTCCACTTT CASSYGENSPLHF
TRBJ1-4 many TRBV7-2 TRBD1 TGTGCCAGCAGCTTAGGGGACAGGGCGCAAGAAAAACTGTTTTTT CASSLGDRAQEKLFF
TRBJ1-1 NA TRBV18 TRBD1 TGTGCCAGCTCACCATTTGCTCAGGGGGCCAACACTGAAGCTTTCTTT CASSPFAQGANTEAFF
TRBJ1-2 NA TRBV12-3/TRBV12-4 NA TGTGCCAGCACCAATGAGGGAGCTAACTATGGCTACACCTTC CASTNEGANYGYTF
TRBJ1-1 few TRBV30 NA TGTGCCTGGAGTGTACGGGATGGAGCTGAAGCTTTCTTT CAWSVRDGAEAFF
TRBJ1-5 few TRBV28 TRBD1 TGTGCCAGCAGTGATCCGGGACAGGGGATCCCTCATAGCAATCAGCCCCAGCATTTT CASSDPGQGIPHSNQPQHF
TRBJ2-5 NA TRBV5-1 NA TGCGCCAGCGGCGAACGGGGCCGAGAGACCCAGTACTTC CASGERGRETQYF